The 6 T cell receptor beta chains in this list originate from one sample, sequenced in a study of shared clonotypes between healthy human individuals. Profiling relied on immunoSEQ multiplex PCR, and the TCRdb table lists in-frame clones only, not all of them. The sample lists approximately 1.5 million clones; around 98.5% were seen once. Input material: naive CD4+ T cells sorted from blood. As for subset: CD45RA+ positively selected. The receptor source for this set is a man aged 25-40 years in good health.

The chain is built from TRBV7-3 and TRBJ1-2, with D tentatively TRBD1 (6 bases). V lost 5 bases and J 4 bases, leaving 11 bases between the germline ends. The CDR3 contains 13 residues. CDR1 and CDR2 from the germline V gene are SGHTA and FQGTGA. The CDR3 nucleotides are TGTGCCAGCAGCCCCGGACAGTCCTATGGCTACACCTTC. It encodes CASSPGQSYGYTF. Full variable domain (outside the CDR3, taken from reference TRBV7-3 and TRBJ1-2): GAGVSQTPSNKVTEKGKYVELRCDPISGHTALYWYRQSLGQGPEFLIYFQGTGAADDSGLPNDRFFAVRPEGSVSTLKIQRTERGDSAVYLCASSPGQSYGYTFGSGTRLTVV.

The chain combines TRBV5-5 with TRBJ2-1; the match to TRBD2 covers 8 bases. There are 16 residues in the CDR3. V was pared by 4 bases and J by 0 bases, with 6 bases of the junction left unmatched. Germline CDR1 SGHKS, CDR2 YYEKEE (reference sequence). This chain's CDR3 is CASSPIAGSSYNEQFF. Written as DNA, the CDR3 is TGTGCCAGCAGCCCAATAGCGGGAAGCTCCTACAATGAGCAGTTCTTC.

V gene TRBV5-1 combines with J gene TRBJ2-5, with D perhaps matching TRBD1 or TRBD2 (6 bases each). V was shortened by 5 bases and J by 3 bases, with 17 bases between the two germline ends. The CDR3 is 15 residues long. In germline, CDR1 is SGHRS, CDR2 YFSETQ. In nucleotides, the CDR3 is TGCGCCAGCAGATCGGACAGCTGGGGGGAAGAGACCCAGTACTTC. This sequence encodes CASRSDSWGEETQYF.

The chain joins TRBV29-1 to TRBJ2-1, with 8 nucleotides matching TRBD2. The junction had 19 bases not matched to a gene; V was cut back by 6 bases and J by 9 bases. Per germline, CDR1 SQVTM and CDR2 ANQGSEA. This CDR3 region has 16 residues. The CDR3 sequence is CSVSGGAGLSPVEQFF. CDR3 DNA sequence: TGCAGCGTATCGGGGGGGGCCGGACTCTCGCCGGTTGAGCAGTTCTTC.

This sequence joins TRBV11-2 and TRBJ2-7; D is ambiguous. In germline, CDR1 is SGHAT, CDR2 FQNNGV. With 1 base removed from V and 4 bases from J, the gap between germline ends came to 11 bases. There are 14 residues in the CDR3. CDR3 sequence: CASSLAVMRYEQYF. The CDR3, as DNA: TGTGCCAGCAGCTTAGCGGTAATGCGGTACGAGCAGTACTTC.

This chain joins TRBV27 and TRBJ2-1, with 12 positions matching TRBD2. The CDR3 spans 16 residues. V lost 4 bases and J lost 5; bases outside the gene matches: 6. Germline loops: CDR1 MNHEY, CDR2 SMNVEV (reference sequence). For the CDR3, the DNA is TGTGCCAGCAGTTCACCGGGACTAGCGGGTGACAATGAGCAGTTCTTC. This gives the protein CASSSPGLAGDNEQFF.